Sequencing of this T cell receptor beta chain was carried out in a study of post-analysis software for immune sequencing data. For the study at large: In terms of disease course, relapsing-remitting, secondary progressive and progressive-relapsing multiple sclerosis were included.

Broader study findings: In patients, TRBV5-6, TRBV5-1 and TRBV20-1 belonged to roughly five TRBV segments found more frequently than in controls. Controls showed significantly higher normalized Chao1 diversity than did multiple sclerosis patients. Strong co-clustering by F measure was evident for samples that had been prepared in the same batch.

Unique molecular identifiers were present in the TCR beta cDNA libraries. A few hundred thousand cDNA molecules were obtained from 1 to 10 million T cells. Each CDR3 protein gets one entry after TCRdb re-called the PCR reads with MiXCR. The data show approximately 440,000 distinct CDR3 sequences, nearly 45% seen once. Germline trimming cut 6 bases from V and 0 bases from J; bases unmatched to any gene: 8. CDR3 length equals 16 residues. This clonotype was seen a handful of times. Its antigen is not identified. This rearrangement joins TRBV12-3 or TRBV12-4 to TRBJ1-5; 7 nucleotides agree with TRBD1. The sample comprised blood. This receptor was identified in a girl aged 5-17 years with multiple sclerosis. The CDR3 region is CASRRDRVHSNQPQHF. CDR3 DNA sequence: TGTGCCAGCAGAAGAGACAGGGTTCATAGCAATCAGCCCCAGCATTTT.